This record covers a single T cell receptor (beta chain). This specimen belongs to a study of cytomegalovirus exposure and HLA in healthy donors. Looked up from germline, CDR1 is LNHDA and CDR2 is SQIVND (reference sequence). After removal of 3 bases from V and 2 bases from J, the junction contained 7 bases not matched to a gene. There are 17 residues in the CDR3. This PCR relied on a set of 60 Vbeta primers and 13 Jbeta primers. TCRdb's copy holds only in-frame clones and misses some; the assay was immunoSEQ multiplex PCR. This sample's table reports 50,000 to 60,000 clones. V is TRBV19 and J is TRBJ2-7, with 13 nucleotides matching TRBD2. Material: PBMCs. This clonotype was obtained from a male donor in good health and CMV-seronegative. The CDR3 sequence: CASSIRTSGSEAYEQYF. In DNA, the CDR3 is TGTGCCAGTAGTATCCGGACTAGCGGGAGTGAGGCCTACGAGCAGTACTTC.